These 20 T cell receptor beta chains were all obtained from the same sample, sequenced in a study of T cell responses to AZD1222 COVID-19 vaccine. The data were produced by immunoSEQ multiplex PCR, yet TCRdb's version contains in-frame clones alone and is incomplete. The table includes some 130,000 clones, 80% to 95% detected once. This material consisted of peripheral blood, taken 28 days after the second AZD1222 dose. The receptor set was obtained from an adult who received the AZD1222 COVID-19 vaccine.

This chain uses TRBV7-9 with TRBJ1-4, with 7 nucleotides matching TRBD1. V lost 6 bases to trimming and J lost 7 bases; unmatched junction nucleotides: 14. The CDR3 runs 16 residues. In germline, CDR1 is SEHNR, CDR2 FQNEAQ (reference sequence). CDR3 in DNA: TGTGCCAGCAGTAGGAGATATGAGGGGGCGCGTGAAAAACTGTTTTTT. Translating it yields CASSRRYEGAREKLFF.

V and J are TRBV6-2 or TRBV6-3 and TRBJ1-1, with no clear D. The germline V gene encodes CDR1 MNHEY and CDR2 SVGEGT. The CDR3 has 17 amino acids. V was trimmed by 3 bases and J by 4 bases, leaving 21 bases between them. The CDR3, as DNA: TGTGCCAGCAGTTATGGGCCAGTCACGTCGACGGGCACTGAAGCTTTCTTT. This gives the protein CASSYGPVTSTGTEAFF.

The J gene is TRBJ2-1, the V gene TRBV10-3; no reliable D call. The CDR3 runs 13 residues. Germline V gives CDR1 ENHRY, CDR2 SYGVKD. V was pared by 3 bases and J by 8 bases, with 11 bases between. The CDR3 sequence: CAISDTRLYEQFF. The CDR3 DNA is TGTGCCATCAGTGATACCAGGCTCTATGAGCAGTTCTTC.

The CDR3 region is CASRVANQPQHF. In nucleotides, the CDR3 is TGTGCCAGCAGGGTGGCGAATCAGCCCCAGCATTTT. The rearrangement links TRBV6-6 to TRBJ1-5; no definite D call. V was cut by 6 bases and J by 4 bases, with 7 bases left in between. There are 12 residues in the CDR3. Germline CDR1 MNHNY, CDR2 SVGAGI (reference sequence).

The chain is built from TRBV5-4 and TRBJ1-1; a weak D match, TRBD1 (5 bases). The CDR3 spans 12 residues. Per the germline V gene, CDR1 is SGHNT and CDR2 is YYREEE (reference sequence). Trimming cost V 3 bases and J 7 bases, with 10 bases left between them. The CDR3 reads CASSSTAVEAFF. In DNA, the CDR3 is TGTGCCAGCAGCTCGACAGCAGTTGAAGCTTTCTTT.

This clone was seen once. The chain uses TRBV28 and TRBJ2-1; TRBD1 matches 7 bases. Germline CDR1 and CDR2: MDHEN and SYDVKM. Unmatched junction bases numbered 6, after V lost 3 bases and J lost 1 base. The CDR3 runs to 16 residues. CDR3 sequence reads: CASSFPGTESYNEQFF. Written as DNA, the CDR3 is TGTGCCAGCAGTTTTCCTGGGACAGAATCCTACAATGAGCAGTTCTTC.

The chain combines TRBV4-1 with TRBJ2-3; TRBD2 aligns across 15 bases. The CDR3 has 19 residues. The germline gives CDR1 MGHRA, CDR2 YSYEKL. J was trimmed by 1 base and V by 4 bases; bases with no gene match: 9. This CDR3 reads CASSPTPGLAGGGTDTQYF. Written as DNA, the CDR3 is TGCGCCAGCAGCCCCACACCGGGACTAGCGGGGGGCGGCACAGATACGCAGTATTTT.

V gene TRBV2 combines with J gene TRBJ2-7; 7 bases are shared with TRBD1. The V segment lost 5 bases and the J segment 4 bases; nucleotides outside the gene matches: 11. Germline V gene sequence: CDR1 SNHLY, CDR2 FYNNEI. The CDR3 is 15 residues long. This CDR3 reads CASSIRDRDVYEQYF. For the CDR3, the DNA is TGTGCCAGCAGTATAAGAGACAGGGATGTATACGAGCAGTACTTC.

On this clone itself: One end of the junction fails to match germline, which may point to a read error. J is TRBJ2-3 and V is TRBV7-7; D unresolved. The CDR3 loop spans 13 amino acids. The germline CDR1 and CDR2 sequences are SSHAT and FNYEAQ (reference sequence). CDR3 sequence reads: CASSQSGTDTQYF. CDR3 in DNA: TGTGCTAGCAGTCAATCAGGCACAGATACGCAGTATTTT.

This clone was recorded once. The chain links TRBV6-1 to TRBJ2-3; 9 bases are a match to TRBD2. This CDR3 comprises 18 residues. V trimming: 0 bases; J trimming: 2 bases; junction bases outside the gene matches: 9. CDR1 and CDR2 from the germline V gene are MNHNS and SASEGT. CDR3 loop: CASSEALLSGGYTDTQYF. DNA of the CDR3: TGTGCCAGCAGTGAAGCGCTTCTGAGCGGGGGGTACACAGATACGCAGTATTTT.

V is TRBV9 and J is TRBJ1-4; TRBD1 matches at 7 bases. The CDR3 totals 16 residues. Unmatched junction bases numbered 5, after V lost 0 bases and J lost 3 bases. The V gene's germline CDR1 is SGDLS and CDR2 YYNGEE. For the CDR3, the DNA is TGTGCCAGCAGCGTAGGCACAGGGGTTGCTAATGAAAAACTGTTTTTT. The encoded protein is CASSVGTGVANEKLFF.

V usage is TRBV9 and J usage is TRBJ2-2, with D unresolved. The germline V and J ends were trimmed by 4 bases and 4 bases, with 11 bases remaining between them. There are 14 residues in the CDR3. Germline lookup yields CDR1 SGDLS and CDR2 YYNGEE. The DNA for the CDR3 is TGTGCCAGCAGCCTCGAGACCCCCACCGGGGAGCTGTTTTTT. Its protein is CASSLETPTGELFF. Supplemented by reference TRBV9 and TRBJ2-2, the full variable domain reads DSGVTQTPKHLITATGQRVTLRCSPRSGDLSVYWYQQSLDQGLQFLIQYYNGEERAKGNILERFSAQQFPDLHSELNLSSLELGDSALYFCASSLETPTGELFFGEGSRLTVL.

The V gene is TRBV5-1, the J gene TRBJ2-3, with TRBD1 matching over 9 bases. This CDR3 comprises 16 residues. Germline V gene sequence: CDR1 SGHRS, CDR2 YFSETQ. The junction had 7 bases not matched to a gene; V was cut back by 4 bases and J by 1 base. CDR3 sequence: CASSQNRGLGTDTQYF. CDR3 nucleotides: TGCGCCAGCAGCCAAAACAGGGGGCTGGGCACAGATACGCAGTATTTT.

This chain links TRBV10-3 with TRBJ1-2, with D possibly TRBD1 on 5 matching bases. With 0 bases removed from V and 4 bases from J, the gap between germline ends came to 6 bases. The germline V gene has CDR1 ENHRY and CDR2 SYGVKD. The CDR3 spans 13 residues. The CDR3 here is CAISESTVYGYTF. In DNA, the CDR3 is TGTGCCATCAGTGAGTCGACAGTCTATGGCTACACCTTC.

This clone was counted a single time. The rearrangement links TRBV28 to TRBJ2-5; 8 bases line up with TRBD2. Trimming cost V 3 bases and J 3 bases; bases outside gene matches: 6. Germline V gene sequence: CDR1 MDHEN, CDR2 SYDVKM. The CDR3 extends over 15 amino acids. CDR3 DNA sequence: TGTGCCAGCAGTTTTCGGGGAGCGGGGGAAGAGACCCAGTACTTC. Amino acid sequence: CASSFRGAGEETQYF. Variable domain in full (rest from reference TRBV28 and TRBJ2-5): DVKVTQSSRYLVKRTGEKVFLECVQDMDHENMFWYRQDPGLGLRLIYFSYDVKMKEKGDIPEGYSVSREKKERFSLILESASTNQTSMYLCASSFRGAGEETQYFGPGTRLLVL.

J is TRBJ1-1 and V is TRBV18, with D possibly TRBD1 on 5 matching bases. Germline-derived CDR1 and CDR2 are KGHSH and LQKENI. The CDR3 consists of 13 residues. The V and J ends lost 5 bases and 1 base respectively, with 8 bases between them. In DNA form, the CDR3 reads TGTGCCAGCTCAGAGACAGAGAACACTGAAGCTTTCTTT. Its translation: CASSETENTEAFF.

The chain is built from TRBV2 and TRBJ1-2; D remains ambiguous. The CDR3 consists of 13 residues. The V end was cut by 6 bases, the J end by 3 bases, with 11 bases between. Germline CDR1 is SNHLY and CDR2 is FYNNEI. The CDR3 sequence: CASSADGYYGYTF. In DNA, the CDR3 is TGTGCCAGCAGCGCTGACGGATACTATGGCTACACCTTC. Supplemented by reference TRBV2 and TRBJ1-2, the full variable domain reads EPEVTQTPSHQVTQMGQEVILRCVPISNHLYFYWYRQILGQKVEFLVSFYNNEISEKSEIFDDQFSVERPDGSNFTLKIRSTKLEDSAMYFCASSADGYYGYTFGSGTRLTVV.

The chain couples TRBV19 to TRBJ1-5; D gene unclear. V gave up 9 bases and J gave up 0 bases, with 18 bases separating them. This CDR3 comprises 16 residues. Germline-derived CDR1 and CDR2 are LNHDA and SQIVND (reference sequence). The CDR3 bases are TGTGCCAGCTCTGAGTTGTACAGCCATAGCAATCAGCCCCAGCATTTT. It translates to CASSELYSHSNQPQHF.

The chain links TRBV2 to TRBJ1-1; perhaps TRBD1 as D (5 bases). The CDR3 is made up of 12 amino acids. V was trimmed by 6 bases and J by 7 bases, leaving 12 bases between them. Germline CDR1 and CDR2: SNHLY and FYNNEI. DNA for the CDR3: TGTGCCAGCAGCCACCAGGGCGGTGAAGCTTTCTTT. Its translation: CASSHQGGEAFF.

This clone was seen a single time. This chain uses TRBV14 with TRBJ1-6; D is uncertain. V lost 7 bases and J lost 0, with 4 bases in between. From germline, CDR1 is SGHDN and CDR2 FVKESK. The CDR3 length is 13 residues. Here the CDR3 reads CASTDSYNSPLHF. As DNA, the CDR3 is TGTGCCAGCACGGACTCCTATAATTCACCCCTCCACTTT.